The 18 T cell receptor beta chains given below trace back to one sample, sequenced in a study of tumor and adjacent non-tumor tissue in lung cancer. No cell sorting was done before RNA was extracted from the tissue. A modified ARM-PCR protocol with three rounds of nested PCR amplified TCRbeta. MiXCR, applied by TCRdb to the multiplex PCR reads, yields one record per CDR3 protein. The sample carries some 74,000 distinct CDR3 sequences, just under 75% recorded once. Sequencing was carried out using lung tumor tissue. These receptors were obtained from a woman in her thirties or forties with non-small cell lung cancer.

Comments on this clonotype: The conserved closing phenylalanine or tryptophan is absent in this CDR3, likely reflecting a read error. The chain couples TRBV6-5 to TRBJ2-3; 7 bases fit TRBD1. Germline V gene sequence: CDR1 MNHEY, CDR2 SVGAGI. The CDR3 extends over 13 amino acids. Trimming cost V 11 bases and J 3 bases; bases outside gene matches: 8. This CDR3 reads CASQGVVTDTQYC. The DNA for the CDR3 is TGTGCCTCTCAGGGGGTAGTGACAGATACGCAGTATTGT.

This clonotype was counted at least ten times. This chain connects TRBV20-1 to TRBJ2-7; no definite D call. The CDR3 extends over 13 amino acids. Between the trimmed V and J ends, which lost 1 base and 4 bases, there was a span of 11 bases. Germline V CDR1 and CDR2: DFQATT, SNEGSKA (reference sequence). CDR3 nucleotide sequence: TGCAGTGCTAGAGCCAACTCGGAGTACGAGCAGTACTTC. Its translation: CSARANSEYEQYF.

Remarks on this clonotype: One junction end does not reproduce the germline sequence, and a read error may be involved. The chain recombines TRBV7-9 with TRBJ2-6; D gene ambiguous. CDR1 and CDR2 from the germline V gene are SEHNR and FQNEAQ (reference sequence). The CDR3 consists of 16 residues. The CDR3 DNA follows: TGTGCCAGCAGCTTAGGTTCCGGCTCTTGGGCCAACGTCCTGACTTTC. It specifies CASSLGSGSWANVLTF. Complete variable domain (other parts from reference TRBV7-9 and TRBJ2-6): DTGVSQNPRHKITKRGQNVTFRCDPISEHNRLYWYRQTLGQGPEFLTYFQNEAQLEKSRLLSDRFSAERPKGSFSTLEIQRTEQGDSAMYLCASSLGSGSWANVLTFGAGSRLTVL.

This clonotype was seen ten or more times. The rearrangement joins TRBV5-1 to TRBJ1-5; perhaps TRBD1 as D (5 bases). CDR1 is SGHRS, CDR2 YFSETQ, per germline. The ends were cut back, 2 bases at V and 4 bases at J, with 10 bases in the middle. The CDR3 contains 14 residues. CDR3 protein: CASSFSGGNQPQHF. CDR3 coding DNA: TGCGCCAGCAGCTTTTCGGGGGGAAATCAGCCCCAGCATTTT. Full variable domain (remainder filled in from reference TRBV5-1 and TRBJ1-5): KAGVTQTPRYLIKTRGQQVTLSCSPISGHRSVSWYQQTPGQGLQFLFEYFSETQRNKGNFPGRFSGRQFSNSRSEMNVSTLELGDSALYLCASSFSGGNQPQHFGDGTRLSIL.

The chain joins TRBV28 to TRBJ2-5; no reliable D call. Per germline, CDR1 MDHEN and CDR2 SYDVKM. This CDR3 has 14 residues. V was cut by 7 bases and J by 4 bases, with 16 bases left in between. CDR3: CASTDSLGGETQYF. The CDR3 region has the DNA TGTGCCAGCACCGACTCGCTGGGTGGAGAGACCCAGTACTTC.

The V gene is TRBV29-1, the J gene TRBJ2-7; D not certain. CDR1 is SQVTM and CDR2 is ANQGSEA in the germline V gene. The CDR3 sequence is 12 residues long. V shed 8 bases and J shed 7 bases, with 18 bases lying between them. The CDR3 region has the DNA TGCAGCTTTGGAAGTAGTAACCAGGAGCAGTACTTC. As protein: CSFGSSNQEQYF.

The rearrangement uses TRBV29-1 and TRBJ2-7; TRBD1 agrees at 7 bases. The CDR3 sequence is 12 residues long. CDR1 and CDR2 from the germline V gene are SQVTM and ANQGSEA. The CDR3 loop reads CIATTGVGEQYF. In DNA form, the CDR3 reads TGCATCGCCACCACAGGGGTGGGTGAGCAGTACTTC.

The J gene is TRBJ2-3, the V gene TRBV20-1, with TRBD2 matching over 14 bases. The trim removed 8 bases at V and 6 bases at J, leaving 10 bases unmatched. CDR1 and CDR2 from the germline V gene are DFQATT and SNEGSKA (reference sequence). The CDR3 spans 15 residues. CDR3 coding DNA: TGCAGTCCCCATGGGGGGACTAGCGGGGGTGATACGCAGTATTTT. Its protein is CSPHGGTSGGDTQYF.

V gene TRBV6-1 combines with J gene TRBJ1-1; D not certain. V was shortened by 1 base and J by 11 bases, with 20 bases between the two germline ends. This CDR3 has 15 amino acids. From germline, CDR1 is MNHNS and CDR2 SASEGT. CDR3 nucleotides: TGTGCCAGCAGTGAAGGCCTGGTGGGCTTCGGAGAGGCTTTCTTT. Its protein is CASSEGLVGFGEAFF.

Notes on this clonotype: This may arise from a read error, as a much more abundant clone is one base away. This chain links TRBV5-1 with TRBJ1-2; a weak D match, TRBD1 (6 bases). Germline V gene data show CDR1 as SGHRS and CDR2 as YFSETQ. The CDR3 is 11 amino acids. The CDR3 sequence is CVTERGGGYTF. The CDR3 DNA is TGCGTCACCGAGCGCGGGGGCGGCTACACCTTC.

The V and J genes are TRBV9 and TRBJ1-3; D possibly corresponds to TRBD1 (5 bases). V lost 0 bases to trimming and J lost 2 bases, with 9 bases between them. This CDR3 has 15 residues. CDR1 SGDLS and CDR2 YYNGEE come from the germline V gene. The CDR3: CASSVESGAGNTIYF. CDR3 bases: TGTGCCAGCAGCGTAGAGTCGGGGGCTGGAAACACCATATATTTT. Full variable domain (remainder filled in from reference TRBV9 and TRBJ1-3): DSGVTQTPKHLITATGQRVTLRCSPRSGDLSVYWYQQSLDQGLQFLIQYYNGEERAKGNILERFSAQQFPDLHSELNLSSLELGDSALYFCASSVESGAGNTIYFGEGSWLTVV.

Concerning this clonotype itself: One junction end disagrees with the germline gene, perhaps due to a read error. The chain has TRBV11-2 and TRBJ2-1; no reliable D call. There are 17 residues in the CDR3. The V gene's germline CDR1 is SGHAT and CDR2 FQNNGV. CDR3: CVSSLSRGVISYNEQFF. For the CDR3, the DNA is TGTGTCAGCAGCTTATCGAGAGGAGTAATCTCCTACAATGAGCAGTTCTTC. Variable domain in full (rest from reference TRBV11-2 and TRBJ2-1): EAGVAQSPRYKIIEKRQSVAFWCNPISGHATLYWYQQILGQGPKLLIQFQNNGVVDDSQLPKDRFSAERLKGVDSTLKIQPAKLEDSAVYLCVSSLSRGVISYNEQFFGPGTRLTVL.

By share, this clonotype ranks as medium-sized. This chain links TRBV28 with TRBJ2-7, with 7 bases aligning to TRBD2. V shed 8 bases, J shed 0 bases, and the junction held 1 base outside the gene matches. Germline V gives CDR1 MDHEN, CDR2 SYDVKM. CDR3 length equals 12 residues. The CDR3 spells CASGRGSYEQYF. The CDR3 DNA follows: TGTGCCAGCGGGAGGGGCTCCTACGAGCAGTACTTC.

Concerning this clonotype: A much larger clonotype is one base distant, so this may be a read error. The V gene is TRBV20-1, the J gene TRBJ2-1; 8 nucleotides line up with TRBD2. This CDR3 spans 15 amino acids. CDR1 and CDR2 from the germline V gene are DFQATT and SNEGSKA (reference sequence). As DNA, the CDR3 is TGCAGTGCTAGCAAAGCCGGGAGGGGTTACAATAAGCAGTTCTTC. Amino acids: CSASKAGRGYNKQFF.

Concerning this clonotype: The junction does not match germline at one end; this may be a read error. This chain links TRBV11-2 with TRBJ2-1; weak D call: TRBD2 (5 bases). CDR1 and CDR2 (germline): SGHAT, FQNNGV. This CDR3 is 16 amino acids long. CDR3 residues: CASSKTLGALYNVQFF. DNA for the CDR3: TGTGCCAGCAGCAAGACACTAGGTGCACTATACAATGTGCAGTTCTTC.

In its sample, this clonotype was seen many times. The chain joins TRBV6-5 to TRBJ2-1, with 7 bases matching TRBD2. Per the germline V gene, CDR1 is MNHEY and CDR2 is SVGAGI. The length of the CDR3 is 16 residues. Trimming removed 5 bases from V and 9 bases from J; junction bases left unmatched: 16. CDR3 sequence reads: CASSPQRDPYKVEQFF. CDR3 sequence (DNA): TGTGCCAGCAGTCCCCAGCGGGACCCCTATAAAGTTGAGCAGTTCTTC.

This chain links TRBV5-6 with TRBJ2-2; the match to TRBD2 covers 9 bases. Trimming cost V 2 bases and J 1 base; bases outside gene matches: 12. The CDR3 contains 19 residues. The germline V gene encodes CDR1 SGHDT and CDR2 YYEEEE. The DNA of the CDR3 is TGTGCCAGCAGCTTTATGGCTAGCGGGACGAGTGTGAACACCGGGGAGCTGTTTTTT. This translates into CASSFMASGTSVNTGELFF.

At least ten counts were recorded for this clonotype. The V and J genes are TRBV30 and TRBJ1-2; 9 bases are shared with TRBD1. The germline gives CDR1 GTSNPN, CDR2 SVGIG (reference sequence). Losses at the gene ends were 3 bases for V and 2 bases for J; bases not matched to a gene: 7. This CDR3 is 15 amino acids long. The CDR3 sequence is CAWSAFDRGNYGYTF. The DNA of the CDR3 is TGTGCCTGGAGCGCCTTCGACAGGGGGAACTATGGCTACACCTTC. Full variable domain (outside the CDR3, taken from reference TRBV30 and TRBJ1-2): SQTIHQWPATLVQPVGSPLSLECTVEGTSNPNLYWYRQAAGRGLQLLFYSVGIGQISSEVPQNLSASRPQDRQFILSSKKLLLSDSGFYLCAWSAFDRGNYGYTFGSGTRLTVV.